The T cell receptor beta chain under discussion was sequenced for a study of T cell repertoires in cytomegalovirus infection. Study as a whole: An indication of both CMV infection and matching HLA type came from public TCR beta signatures.

General observations from the study: Adding up the frequency of public TCR beta families identified people who carried CMV plus the relevant HLA.

TCRdb recomputed calls from the reads with MiXCR, one row per CDR3 protein. Here the sample spans 250,000 or so distinct CDR3 sequences, over 9% being singletons. A note on this clonotype: Its specificity is unknown.

Trimming shortened V by 4 bases and J by 8 bases, and 15 bases separated the two germline ends. This CDR3 is 14 amino acids long. Germline V gene data show CDR1 as SGHTA and CDR2 as FQGNSA. Sample: PBMCs. This receptor was obtained from a human donor in good health (CMV status not recorded). Some clones in this sample may be carry-over from other donors' samples. The genes are TRBV7-2 and TRBJ2-4, with TRBD1 as a possible D gene (5 bases). DNA for the CDR3: TGTGCCAGCAGCTCAAAGGGCAGGGCGGACATTCAGTACTTC. Protein sequence: CASSSKGRADIQYF.